The 8 T cell receptor beta chains below were found in one sample sequenced in a study of blood T cell repertoires in COVID-19. The method was immunoSEQ multiplex PCR; TCRdb's version includes in-frame clones alone and lacks a portion of them. The profile shows roughly 160,000 clones, about 86% of them singletons. The sequencing input was peripheral blood. These receptors were taken from a man between 45 and 60 years old with active or convalescent COVID-19.

In nucleotides, the CDR3 is TGTGCCACCAGTCGAGCAGGGGGGATTCTCGCCAAAAACATTCAGTACTTC. Its translation: CATSRAGGILAKNIQYF. The chain carries TRBV15 and TRBJ2-4; TRBD1 might be the D (7 bases). The germline gives CDR1 LNHNV, CDR2 YYDKDF (reference sequence). This CDR3 comprises 17 residues. V lost 6 bases and J 1 base, leaving 19 bases between the germline ends. Based on the CDR3 plus reference TRBV15 and TRBJ2-4, the full variable domain is DAMVIQNPRYQVTQFGKPVTLSCSQTLNHNVMYWYQQKSSQAPKLLFHYYDKDFNNEADTPDNFQSRRPNTSFCFLDIRSPGLGDTAMYLCATSRAGGILAKNIQYFGAGTRLSVL.

This chain links TRBV3-1 (or the pseudogene TRBV3-2) with TRBJ2-3, with 8 bases identical to TRBD2. With 4 bases clipped from V and 0 bases from J, the junction kept 6 bases outside the gene matches. The V gene's germline CDR1 is LGHDT and CDR2 YNNKEL (reference sequence). The length of the CDR3 is 16 residues. For the CDR3, the DNA is TGTGCCAGCAGCCCGACTAGCGTACCTAGCACAGATACGCAGTATTTT. Translated: CASSPTSVPSTDTQYF.

The chain uses TRBV28 and TRBJ1-3; no clear D. CDR3 length equals 15 residues. The V gene's germline CDR1 is MDHEN and CDR2 SYDVKM. Trimming removed 5 bases at V and 0 bases at J, with 11 bases between. The CDR3 reads CASSRRSSSGNTIYF. Here the CDR3 DNA reads TGTGCCAGCAGTCGGCGGTCGAGCTCTGGAAACACCATATATTTT.

This clone turned up a few times. The rearrangement links TRBV7-2 to TRBJ2-3, with 11 bases matching TRBD2. Germline V lookup: CDR1 SGHTA, CDR2 FQGNSA. The trim removed 5 bases at V and 7 bases at J, leaving 11 bases unmatched. This CDR3 spans 16 amino acids. The CDR3 DNA sequence: TGTGCCAGCAGCCCCCTTAGCGGGAGGGCCGGAAATACGCAGTATTTT. As protein: CASSPLSGRAGNTQYF.

A word on this clone: The same CDR3 is also encoded by other DNA sequences in this sample. The chain couples TRBV5-4 to TRBJ2-3; 8 bases are shared with TRBD1. Germline CDR1 and CDR2: SGHNT and YYREEE (reference sequence). This CDR3 is built from 15 residues. J lost 1 base, V lost 4 bases, and 5 bases had no gene match. CDR3 nucleotides: TGTGCCAGCAGCCCCCCGGGACAGGGCACAGATACGCAGTATTTT. Translated: CASSPPGQGTDTQYF.

This chain connects TRBV6-5 to TRBJ1-1, with 9 bases aligning to TRBD1. The germline gives CDR1 MNHEY, CDR2 SVGAGI. CDR3 length equals 12 residues. With 10 bases clipped from V and 5 bases from J, the junction kept 5 bases outside the gene matches. The CDR3 reads CATEDRGTEAFF. In DNA, the CDR3 is TGTGCCACCGAGGACAGGGGAACTGAAGCTTTCTTT.

The chain is built from TRBV19 and TRBJ2-7; D possibly corresponds to TRBD1 (6 bases). The V end was cut by 3 bases, the J end by 7 bases, with 19 bases between. Germline loops: CDR1 LNHDA, CDR2 SQIVND (reference sequence). The CDR3 is made up of 15 amino acids. The chain's CDR3 is CASSMWWDKLREQYF. CDR3 in DNA: TGTGCCAGTAGTATGTGGTGGGACAAATTACGAGAGCAGTACTTC.

The chain joins TRBV5-6 to TRBJ2-3; D gene uncertain. There are 13 residues in the CDR3. Per germline, CDR1 SGHDT and CDR2 YYEEEE. V was cut by 1 base and J by 1 base, with 4 bases left in between. The CDR3 loop is CASSLTGTDTQYF. DNA of the CDR3: TGTGCCAGCAGCTTGACGGGCACAGATACGCAGTATTTT.